This TCR beta chain was captured in a study of regulatory T cells in long-lasting Graves disease. The germline V gene encodes CDR1 SGHVS and CDR2 FQNEAQ. The CDR3 contains 16 residues. In building TCR beta libraries, iRepertoire HTBI primers were used together with Arm-PCR of CDR3 regions. In TCRdb, the multiplex PCR reads were re-called with MiXCR into one record per CDR3 protein. Of about 330,000 distinct CDR3 sequences in the sample, 15% to 20% are singletons; the top ten hold 20% to 25%. On this clonotype: This may come from a read error, since a much larger clone is one base off.

Time point given: newly diagnosed GD, antithyroid drugs for less than 3 months. PBMC RNA served as the TCR library source. This same sample was also part of a study on T cells in Graves' hyperthyroidism and ophthalmopathy.

The V and J genes are TRBV7-8 and TRBJ2-1, with D possibly TRBD2 on 6 matching bases. This specimen was peripheral blood mononuclear cells (PBMCs), taken at new diagnosis, from a patient treated with antithyroid drugs. The TCR originated in a young woman with Graves disease. CDR3 amino acids: CVSSLIGTGVYNEQFF. In nucleotides, the CDR3 is TGTGTCAGCAGCTTAATTGGGACGGGGGTTTACAATGAGCAGTTCTTC.